Presented here are 28 T cell receptor beta chains from one specimen sequenced in a study of blood T cell repertoires in COVID-19. The method was immunoSEQ multiplex PCR; TCRdb's version includes in-frame clones alone and lacks a portion of them. In the table there are roughly 380,000 clones, roughly 86% of which are singletons. The sample comprised peripheral blood. The receptors originated from a human donor with acute or convalescent COVID-19. The donor label of this sample is uncertain.

The CDR3 is CASQPAQGASLYEQYF. Written as DNA, the CDR3 is TGCGCCAGCCAACCCGCCCAGGGGGCGTCCCTCTACGAGCAGTACTTC. This chain links TRBV10-2 with TRBJ2-7; 8 nucleotides align to TRBD1. The germline CDR1 and CDR2 sequences are WSHSY and SAAADI. J gave up 3 bases and V 8 bases, and 15 bases lay outside the gene matches. The CDR3 has 16 residues.

Many counts were recorded for this clone. V is TRBV15 and J is TRBJ1-5; TRBD1 matches at 7 bases. V lost 4 bases and J lost 7; bases outside the gene matches: 7. Looked up from germline, CDR1 is LNHNV and CDR2 is YYDKDF (reference sequence). The CDR3 loop spans 14 amino acids. CDR3 in amino acids: CATSNRRQGQPQHF. CDR3 bases: TGTGCCACCAGCAACCGCAGACAGGGCCAGCCCCAGCATTTT.

The CDR3 is CASTEEGAAGSPLHF. Written as DNA, the CDR3 is TGTGCCAGCACTGAGGAGGGGGCGGCTGGTTCACCCCTCCACTTT. The V call is TRBV2, the J call TRBJ1-6; 7 nucleotides align to TRBD1. CDR1 is SNHLY, CDR2 FYNNEI, per germline. The CDR3 loop spans 15 amino acids. J was trimmed by 9 bases and V by 7 bases; bases with no gene match: 12.

The chain employs TRBV2 and TRBJ1-3, with a weak D call TRBD1 (6 bases). From germline, CDR1 is SNHLY and CDR2 FYNNEI. The CDR3 is 15 residues long. V lost 4 bases, J lost 0 bases, and 10 bases lay in between. CDR3 in amino acids: CASSGGRLSGNTIYF. The DNA of the CDR3 is TGTGCCAGCAGTGGGGGGCGGCTCTCTGGAAACACCATATATTTT.

This rearrangement joins TRBV2 to TRBJ2-7, with a tentative D call TRBD1 (6 bases). Trimming removed 5 bases from V and 0 bases from J, with 8 bases in between. This CDR3 contains 13 residues. Germline CDR1 reads SNHLY; CDR2 reads FYNNEI. CDR3 amino acids: CASSRQVSYEQYF. The DNA for the CDR3 is TGTGCCAGCAGTAGACAGGTCTCCTACGAGCAGTACTTC. Complete variable domain (other parts from reference TRBV2 and TRBJ2-7): EPEVTQTPSHQVTQMGQEVILRCVPISNHLYFYWYRQILGQKVEFLVSFYNNEISEKSEIFDDQFSVERPDGSNFTLKIRSTKLEDSAMYFCASSRQVSYEQYFGPGTRLTVT.

The rearrangement uses TRBV2 and TRBJ1-2; perhaps TRBD1 as D (5 bases). Between the trimmed V and J ends, which lost 6 bases and 2 bases, there was a span of 16 bases. The CDR3 is made up of 15 amino acids. Germline V gene sequence: CDR1 SNHLY, CDR2 FYNNEI. CDR3 loop: CASSPQGSPNYGYTF. The CDR3 coding sequence is TGTGCCAGCAGCCCTCAGGGAAGCCCCAACTATGGCTACACCTTC.

The J gene is TRBJ1-2, the V gene TRBV19; 8 nucleotides match TRBD1. J gave up 3 bases and V 5 bases, and 5 bases lay outside the gene matches. In germline, CDR1 is LNHDA, CDR2 SQIVND (reference sequence). The CDR3 is 14 amino acids. In DNA form, the CDR3 reads TGTGCCAGTAGTTTGGGACAGGTCGACTATGGCTACACCTTC. Translation: CASSLGQVDYGYTF.

The genes are TRBV7-8 and TRBJ1-5, with 7 bases matching TRBD1. This CDR3 is built from 15 residues. Germline V CDR1 and CDR2: SGHVS, FQNEAQ. J lost 1 base, V lost 5 bases, and 5 bases had no gene match. CDR3 nucleotides: TGTGCCAGCAGCCCTACAGGGGTGAGCAATCAGCCCCAGCATTTT. Its protein is CASSPTGVSNQPQHF.

This clone was detected only a few times. The chain combines TRBV28 with TRBJ1-4, with D maybe TRBD1 (6 bases). V was clipped by 3 bases and J by 0 bases, with 14 bases between them. The CDR3 consists of 17 residues. Germline-derived CDR1 and CDR2 are MDHEN and SYDVKM. The CDR3 is CASSLQGKGATNEKLFF. CDR3 in DNA: TGTGCCAGCAGTTTGCAAGGGAAGGGGGCAACTAATGAAAAACTGTTTTTT. The variable domain in full, completed from reference TRBV28 and TRBJ1-4, reads DVKVTQSSRYLVKRTGEKVFLECVQDMDHENMFWYRQDPGLGLRLIYFSYDVKMKEKGDIPEGYSVSREKKERFSLILESASTNQTSMYLCASSLQGKGATNEKLFFGSGTQLSVL.

V usage is TRBV7-9 and J usage is TRBJ1-2; possible D gene TRBD1, 5 bases. Trimming pared 7 bases from V and 2 bases from J, leaving 17 bases between. This CDR3 contains 15 residues. The germline CDR1 and CDR2 sequences are SEHNR and FQNEAQ (reference sequence). This CDR3 is CASTILQGRNYGYTF. CDR3 nucleotide sequence: TGTGCCAGCACCATACTTCAGGGCCGGAACTATGGCTACACCTTC.

This chain joins TRBV7-9 and TRBJ2-3, with D unresolved. CDR1 is SEHNR and CDR2 is FQNEAQ in the germline V gene (reference sequence). V was clipped by 6 bases and J by 6 bases, with 16 bases between them. The CDR3 extends over 14 amino acids. CDR3 amino acids: CASRKEALEDTQYF. In DNA form, the CDR3 reads TGTGCCAGCAGAAAAGAAGCCCTCGAGGATACGCAGTATTTT.

V and J are TRBV7-9 and TRBJ2-6, with D possibly matching TRBD2 (6 bases). The CDR3 consists of 16 residues. Trimming removed 3 bases at V and 0 bases at J, with 9 bases between. The V gene's germline CDR1 is SEHNR and CDR2 FQNEAQ (reference sequence). The CDR3, as DNA: TGTGCCAGCAGCTTCCGCGGGAACTCTGGGGCCAACGTCCTGACTTTC. It translates to CASSFRGNSGANVLTF. Supplemented by reference TRBV7-9 and TRBJ2-6, the full variable domain reads DTGVSQNPRHKITKRGQNVTFRCDPISEHNRLYWYRQTLGQGPEFLTYFQNEAQLEKSRLLSDRFSAERPKGSFSTLEIQRTEQGDSAMYLCASSFRGNSGANVLTFGAGSRLTVL.

The chain recombines TRBV29-1 with TRBJ1-2; D is unclear. Germline lookup yields CDR1 SQVTM and CDR2 ANQGSEA. The CDR3 has 14 amino acids. Trimming removed 5 bases at V and 6 bases at J, with 19 bases between. The CDR3 region is CSVFQQVGVNGYTF. CDR3 in DNA: TGCAGCGTTTTCCAACAAGTCGGGGTTAATGGCTACACCTTC.

This sequence joins TRBV2 and TRBJ2-7; a possible D gene is TRBD2 (6 bases). The CDR3 has 14 residues. Germline V gene data show CDR1 as SNHLY and CDR2 as FYNNEI. The V end lost 2 bases, the J end lost 3 bases, and 11 bases lay between the germline ends. The CDR3 protein is CASSERGVLYEQYF. The CDR3 DNA follows: TGTGCCAGCAGTGAACGCGGGGTGCTCTACGAGCAGTACTTC.

V and J are TRBV7-6 and TRBJ1-1, with 8 bases aligning to TRBD1. This CDR3 region has 15 residues. The V segment lost 6 bases and the J segment 3 bases; nucleotides outside the gene matches: 9. Germline loops: CDR1 SGHVS, CDR2 FNYEAQ. As DNA, the CDR3 is TGTGCCAGCAGTTTAACGGGACAGGACTACACTGAAGCTTTCTTT. Residues: CASSLTGQDYTEAFF.

The DNA of the CDR3 is TGTGCCAGCAAGGGGGCCAGGGGTTCAACTAATGAAAAACTGTTTTTT. As protein: CASKGARGSTNEKLFF. The chain couples TRBV2 to TRBJ1-4; TRBD1 agrees at 7 bases. The germline CDR1 and CDR2 sequences are SNHLY and FYNNEI. The CDR3 covers 16 residues. Trimming took 7 bases from V and 0 from J; bases not matched to a gene: 8.

V is TRBV6-6 and J is TRBJ2-7, with 7 nucleotides matching TRBD1. With V trimmed by 5 bases and J by 0 bases, 7 bases remained unmatched. The CDR3 consists of 15 residues. Germline V gene data show CDR1 as MNHNY and CDR2 as SVGAGI (reference sequence). In DNA, the CDR3 is TGTGCCAGCAGTAAACAGGGGTACCCCTCCTACGAGCAGTACTTC. It codes for CASSKQGYPSYEQYF.

J is TRBJ2-7 and V is TRBV5-8; TRBD1 matches at 7 bases. V was pared by 3 bases and J by 3 bases, with 3 bases of the junction left unmatched. The CDR3 has 13 amino acids. Germline lookup yields CDR1 SGHTS and CDR2 YDEGEE. Written as DNA, the CDR3 is TGTGCCAGCAGCTATGGACAGGACTACGAGCAGTACTTC. Translating it yields CASSYGQDYEQYF.

The gene calls are TRBV2 and TRBJ1-4; D is uncertain. The CDR3 consists of 13 residues. In germline, CDR1 is SNHLY, CDR2 FYNNEI. Trimming stripped 8 bases from V and 8 bases from J, with 15 bases between. In DNA form, the CDR3 reads TGTGCCAGCGGGCGGGAAGGAGGAGAAAAACTGTTTTTT. It translates to CASGREGGEKLFF.

J is TRBJ1-5 and V is TRBV28, with 7 bases identical to TRBD1. This CDR3 is 15 amino acids long. Per germline, CDR1 MDHEN and CDR2 SYDVKM. With V trimmed by 6 bases and J by 4 bases, 9 bases remained unmatched. DNA of the CDR3: TGTGCCAGCAGACGACCGGGACAGAGAAATCAGCCCCAGCATTTT. This encodes CASRRPGQRNQPQHF.

A few counts support this clone. The rearrangement links TRBV5-1 to TRBJ2-7; D call uncertain. The CDR3 length is 14 residues. Germline values: CDR1 SGHRS, CDR2 YFSETQ. V lost 4 bases and J 4 bases, leaving 15 bases between the germline ends. The CDR3 nucleotides are TGCGCCAGCAGCCAACTAACACCCAATTACGAGCAGTACTTC. It yields the protein CASSQLTPNYEQYF.

The chain couples TRBV7-9 to TRBJ1-3, with TRBD1 identical over 8 bases. Trimming took 0 bases from V and 2 from J; bases not matched to a gene: 6. Germline lookup yields CDR1 SEHNR and CDR2 FQNEAQ (reference sequence). The CDR3 is 17 amino acids. The CDR3 loop is CASSLAGLDRAGNTIYF. The CDR3 DNA is TGTGCCAGCAGCTTAGCAGGGTTGGACAGGGCTGGAAACACCATATATTTT.

This clone showed up just once. The V and J genes are TRBV2 and TRBJ1-5; possibly TRBD1 for D (5 bases). Per the germline V gene, CDR1 is SNHLY and CDR2 is FYNNEI. V lost 4 bases to trimming and J lost 10 bases, with 14 bases between them. CDR3 size: 13 residues. The DNA of the CDR3 is TGTGCCAGCAGTGCAGGGCAGGCTTCACCCCAGCATTTT. It translates to CASSAGQASPQHF.

This rearrangement joins TRBV6-5 to TRBJ1-6, with TRBD1 matching 9 bases. The germline V gene has CDR1 MNHEY and CDR2 SVGAGI. The trim removed 6 bases at V and 9 bases at J, leaving 9 bases unmatched. The CDR3 has 15 amino acids. The DNA of the CDR3 is TGTGCCAGCAGCCTAATCGGGACAGGGAGTTCACCCCTCCACTTT. It is translated as CASSLIGTGSSPLHF.

This chain links TRBV4-2 with TRBJ1-4; TRBD1 aligns across 9 bases. The CDR3 totals 16 residues. V lost 0 bases to trimming and J lost 8 bases; unmatched junction nucleotides: 7. The germline gives CDR1 LGHNA, CDR2 YNFKEQ. DNA for the CDR3: TGTGCCAGCAGCCAAGATGGGGGACAGGGACGCGAAAAACTGTTTTTT. Its protein product is CASSQDGGQGREKLFF.

Only one count was recorded for this clone. The V call is TRBV13, the J call TRBJ1-1; 8 bases line up with TRBD1. Germline values: CDR1 PRHDT, CDR2 FYEKMQ (reference sequence). The length of the CDR3 is 17 residues. V was pared by 4 bases and J by 6 bases, with 16 bases of the junction left unmatched. CDR3 region: CASSSTGQGRNPSEAFF. The CDR3 DNA follows: TGTGCCAGCAGCTCCACAGGACAGGGACGGAACCCATCTGAAGCTTTCTTT.

The chain uses TRBV28 and TRBJ2-1; TRBD2 aligns across 8 bases. J gave up 6 bases and V 1 base, and 5 bases lay outside the gene matches. Germline V gene data show CDR1 as MDHEN and CDR2 as SYDVKM. The CDR3 runs 15 residues. The DNA for the CDR3 is TGTGCCAGCAGTTTATTCAGTAGCGGGACCAATGAGCAGTTCTTC. This encodes CASSLFSSGTNEQFF.

The CDR3 DNA follows: TGTGCCAGCAGCCAAGAGACAGGGATCAACACTGAAGCTTTCTTT. The encoded protein is CASSQETGINTEAFF. The J gene is TRBJ1-1, the V gene TRBV6-5; TRBD1 matches 7 bases. Germline values: CDR1 MNHEY, CDR2 SVGAGI. Trimming took 6 bases from V and 2 from J; bases not matched to a gene: 9. The length of the CDR3 is 15 residues.